This T cell receptor beta chain came from a study of Graves' ophthalmopathy and Graves' hyperthyroidism. This clonotype appeared many times. Germline lookup yields CDR1 DFQATT and CDR2 SNEGSKA (reference sequence). The CDR3 runs to 14 residues. After removal of 6 bases from V and 4 bases from J, the junction contained 8 bases not matched to a gene. RNA transcripts were the source from which TCR beta CDR3 regions were amplified. RT-PCR with HTBI primers came first, then second-round multiplex PCR. TCRdb reprocessed the multiplex PCR reads via MiXCR and lists one record per CDR3 protein. The profile shows hundreds of thousands of distinct CDR3 sequences, 20% to 25% of them singletons.

The origin of this receptor is a woman aged 18-29 years with stable Graves' hyperthyroidism. V is TRBV20-1 and J is TRBJ2-3, with 9 bases fitting TRBD1. The sample was peripheral blood. The CDR3 is CSALGQGDPDTQYF. CDR3 nucleotide sequence: TGCAGTGCACTGGGACAGGGAGATCCAGATACGCAGTATTTT.